Described below is a single T cell receptor (beta chain) sequence and its context. Antigen: not known. Only in-frame clones appear in the TCRdb table, and some are missing; sequencing was by immunoSEQ multiplex PCR. The sample includes 98,000 or so clones, around nine tenths of them seen just once. The sample belongs to a study of OX40 agonist ivuxolimab in advanced cancers. At the level of the study: With a range of about 20 to 79, age averaged roughly 60 years, and 75% to 90% were male.

It was autoimmune disease history or systemic immunosuppression that excluded patients. Points from the study as a whole: Clones of CD4+ and CD8+ blood T cells grew by week 6 at doses of 0.1 to 3.0 mg/kg. There were, on average, more expanded clones in CD8+ T cells than in CD4+.

CDR3 length: 13 residues. The TCR sequence derives from an adult with an advanced solid tumor such as melanoma, head and neck, liver or kidney cancer. The rearrangement joins TRBV21-1 to TRBJ1-3. TRBV21-1 is deemed a pseudogene. Sequencing used CD4+ or CD8+ T cells sorted from blood, obtained in a trial of the OX40 agonist ivuxolimab. DNA of the CDR3: TGTGCCAGAGCGGGTTATGCTGGAAACACCATATATTTT. Translation gives CARAGYAGNTIYF.